The TCR beta chain described here comes from a study of T cells in Graves' hyperthyroidism and ophthalmopathy. This CDR3 spans 14 amino acids. J was trimmed by 4 bases and V by 5 bases; bases with no gene match: 5. Amplification yielded TCR beta CDR3 regions, with RNA transcripts as the source. Primed by the HTBI set, a first-round RT-PCR was run on the TCR CDR3. TCRdb redid the calling of the multiplex PCR reads with MiXCR, one entry per CDR3 protein. The repertoire has some 800,000 distinct CDR3 sequences, around 39% of them found once; the top ten carry roughly 8.3%. Study-level findings and limits: Ophthalmopathy and stable hyperthyroidism were separated by a 13 V-J model.

Regarding this clonotype: Its specificity is unknown.

The V gene is TRBV12-3 or TRBV12-4, the J gene TRBJ1-2; 9 nucleotides align to TRBD1. The receptor comes from a man aged 18-30 years with Graves' hyperthyroidism. Sequenced sample: blood. CDR3 nucleotide sequence: TGTGCCAGCAGTGACAGGGGGTTAGTCTATGGCTACACCTTC. Protein sequence: CASSDRGLVYGYTF.